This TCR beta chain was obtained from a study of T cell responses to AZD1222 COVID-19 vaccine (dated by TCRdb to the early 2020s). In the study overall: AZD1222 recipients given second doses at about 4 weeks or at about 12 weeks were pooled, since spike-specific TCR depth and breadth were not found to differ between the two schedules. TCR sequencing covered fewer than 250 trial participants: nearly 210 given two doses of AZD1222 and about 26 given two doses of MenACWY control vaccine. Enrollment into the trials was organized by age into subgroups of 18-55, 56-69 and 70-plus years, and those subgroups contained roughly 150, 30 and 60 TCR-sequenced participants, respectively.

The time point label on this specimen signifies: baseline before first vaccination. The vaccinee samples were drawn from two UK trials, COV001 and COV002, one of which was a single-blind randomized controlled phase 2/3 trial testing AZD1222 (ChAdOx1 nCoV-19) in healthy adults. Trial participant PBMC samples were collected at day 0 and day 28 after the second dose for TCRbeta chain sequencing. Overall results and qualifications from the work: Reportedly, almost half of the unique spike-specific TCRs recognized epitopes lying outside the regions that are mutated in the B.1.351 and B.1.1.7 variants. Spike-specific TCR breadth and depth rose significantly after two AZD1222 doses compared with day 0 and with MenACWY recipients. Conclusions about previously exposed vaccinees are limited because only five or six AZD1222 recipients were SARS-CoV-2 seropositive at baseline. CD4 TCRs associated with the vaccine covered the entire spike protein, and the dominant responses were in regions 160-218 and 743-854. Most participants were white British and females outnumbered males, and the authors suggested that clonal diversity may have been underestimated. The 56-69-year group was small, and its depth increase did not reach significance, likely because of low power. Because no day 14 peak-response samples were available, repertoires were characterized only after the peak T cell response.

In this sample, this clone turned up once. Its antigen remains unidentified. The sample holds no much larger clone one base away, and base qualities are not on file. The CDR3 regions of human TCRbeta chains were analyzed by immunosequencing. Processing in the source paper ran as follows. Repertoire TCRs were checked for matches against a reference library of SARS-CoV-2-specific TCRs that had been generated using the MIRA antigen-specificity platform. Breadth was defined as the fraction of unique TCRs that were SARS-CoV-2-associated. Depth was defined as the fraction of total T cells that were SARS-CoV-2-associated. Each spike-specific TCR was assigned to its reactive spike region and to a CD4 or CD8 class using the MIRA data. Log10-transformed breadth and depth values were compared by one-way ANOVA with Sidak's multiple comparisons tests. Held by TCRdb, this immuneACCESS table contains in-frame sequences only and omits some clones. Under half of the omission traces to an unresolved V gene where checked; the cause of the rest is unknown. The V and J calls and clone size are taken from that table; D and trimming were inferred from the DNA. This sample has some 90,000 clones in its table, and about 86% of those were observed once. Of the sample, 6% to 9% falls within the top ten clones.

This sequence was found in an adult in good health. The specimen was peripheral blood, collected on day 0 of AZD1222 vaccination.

The DNA sequence is as follows: TGCAGTGGGGTTCTATACGAGCAGTACTTC. Translated, this is CSGVLYEQYF. The chain employs TRBV20-1 and TRBJ2-7, with no confident D gene call. Counted from cysteine to phenylalanine, this CDR3 has 10 amino acids. The read is trimmed to its CDR3 DNA, 30 bases read in frame from base 1. The germline V gene (reference sequence) supplies CDR1 DFQATT and CDR2 SNEGSKA. Trimming costs V 7 bases and J 4 bases, and their ends lie 8 bases apart.